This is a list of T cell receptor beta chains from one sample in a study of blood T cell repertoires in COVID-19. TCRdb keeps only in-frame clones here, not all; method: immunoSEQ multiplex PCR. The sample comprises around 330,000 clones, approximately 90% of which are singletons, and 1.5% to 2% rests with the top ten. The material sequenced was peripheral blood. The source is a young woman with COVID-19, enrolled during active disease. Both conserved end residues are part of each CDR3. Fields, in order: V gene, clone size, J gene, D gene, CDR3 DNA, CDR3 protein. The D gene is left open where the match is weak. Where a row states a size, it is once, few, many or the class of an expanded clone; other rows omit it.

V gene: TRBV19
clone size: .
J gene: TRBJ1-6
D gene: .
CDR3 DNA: TGTGCCAGTAGTCCCCGGGGAGGGGCTTCCAATTCACCCCTCCACTTT
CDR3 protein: CASSPRGGASNSPLHF

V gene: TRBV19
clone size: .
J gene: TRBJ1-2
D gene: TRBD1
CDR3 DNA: TGTGCCAGTAGGACAGGGGACTATGGCTACACCTTC
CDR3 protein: CASRTGDYGYTF

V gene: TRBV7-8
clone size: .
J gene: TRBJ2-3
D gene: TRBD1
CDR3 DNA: TGTGCCAGCAGCTTAGCCTGGGACAGCCGATTTGGGCGCGACACAGATACGCAGTATTTT
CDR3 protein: CASSLAWDSRFGRDTDTQYF

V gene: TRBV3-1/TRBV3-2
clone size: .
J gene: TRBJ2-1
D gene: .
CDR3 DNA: TGTGCCAGCAGCAGGCGACTAGTCAACGGTGAGCAGTTCTTC
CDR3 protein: CASSRRLVNGEQFF

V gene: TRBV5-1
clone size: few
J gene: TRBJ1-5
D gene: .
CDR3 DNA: TGCGCCAGCAGCTTGGGACTCTCCGGTCAGCCCCAGCATTTT
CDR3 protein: CASSLGLSGQPQHF

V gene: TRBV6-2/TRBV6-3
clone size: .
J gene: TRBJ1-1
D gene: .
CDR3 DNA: TGTGCCAGCAGTTTAAGGGGCAACACTGAAGCTTTCTTT
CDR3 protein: CASSLRGNTEAFF

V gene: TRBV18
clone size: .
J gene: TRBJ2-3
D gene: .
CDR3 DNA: TGTGCCAGCTCACTACACCCGGAGATGGGGCAGTATTTT
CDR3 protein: CASSLHPEMGQYF

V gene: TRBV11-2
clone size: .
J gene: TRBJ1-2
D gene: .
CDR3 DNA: TGTGCCAGCAGCCAAAGCGGGGGCAGCTACACCTTC
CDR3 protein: CASSQSGGSYTF

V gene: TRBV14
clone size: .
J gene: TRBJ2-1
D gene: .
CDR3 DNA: TGTGCCAGCAGCCCCTCCCGGGGAAGTAGCTACAATGAGCAGTTCTTC
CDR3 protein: CASSPSRGSSYNEQFF

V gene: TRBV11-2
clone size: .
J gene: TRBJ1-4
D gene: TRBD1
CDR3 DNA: TGTGCCAGCAGCCAAGACAGGGGGAATGAAAAACTGTTTTTT
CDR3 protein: CASSQDRGNEKLFF